This is a list of T cell receptor beta chains from one sample in a study of graft-versus-host responses after intestinal transplantation. Antigen specificity for these receptors is unknown. Only in-frame clones appear in the TCRdb table, and some are missing; sequencing was by immunoSEQ multiplex PCR. Of roughly 100,000 clones listed, roughly 93% were seen once; the top ten hold 1% to 1.5%. This specimen consisted of unstimulated CD8+ T cells sorted from spleen or lymph node cells, obtained before intestinal transplant. These receptors were obtained from a human donor who received an intestinal transplant. CDR3s include the opening cysteine and the closing phenylalanine or tryptophan. Fields, in order: J gene, V gene, CDR3 protein.

NA TRBV11-2 CASSLEGVSYEQYF
TRBJ2-1 TRBV10-3 CAISDTSLDSYNEQFF
TRBJ1-3 TRBV10-3 CAIRGESSGNTIYF
TRBJ2-5 TRBV20-1 CSARRETQYF
TRBJ1-2 TRBV5-1 CASSLVLAGLNYGYTF
TRBJ2-7 TRBV5-1 CASSPGGVGLDGDEQYF
TRBJ1-6 TRBV13 CASSLKARVAPLHF
TRBJ1-1 TRBV18 CASIGGGMNTEAFF
TRBJ2-3 TRBV27 CASSFGGPGQGTGTQYF
TRBJ1-6 TRBV5-8 CASSRSGTGDPYNSPLHF
TRBJ2-7 TRBV5-8 CASSTYEQYF
TRBJ1-2 TRBV19 CASSIVRGDYGYTF
TRBJ1-2 TRBV27 CASSLSGTGEGGYTF
TRBJ2-1 TRBV19 CASSIVGTKNNEQFF
TRBJ2-2 TRBV4-1 CASSQGLVYTGELFF
TRBJ2-1 TRBV7-9 CASSSGIVNEQFF
TRBJ2-1 TRBV29-1 CSVGLEDTATYNEQFF
TRBJ2-3 TRBV12-2 CASRLVSPGVSTDTQYF
TRBJ1-6 TRBV6-5 CASSSRVSYNSPLHF
TRBJ2-5 TRBV10-3 CAISESNGLAGGGETQYF
TRBJ1-6 TRBV11-3 CASSLADFNSPLHF
TRBJ1-6 TRBV4-1 CASSQPGIAPLHF
TRBJ1-1 TRBV6-4 CASSAGGGMNTEAFF
TRBJ2-7 TRBV27 CASRLERGDYEQYF
TRBJ1-1 TRBV11-2 CASSLTGSEAFF